What follows are 5 T cell receptor beta chains derived from one specimen sequenced in a study of shared clonotypes between healthy human individuals. Assay: immunoSEQ multiplex PCR; the TCRdb copy retains only in-frame clones and omits some. The sample shows 2.5 million or so clones, more than 80% of them seen only once. The sample taken for sequencing was naive CD4+ T cells sorted from blood. The sample's subset: CD45RA+ positively selected. The receptors were gathered from a man aged 18 to 30 in good health.

The V call is TRBV5-1, the J call TRBJ2-3; D might be TRBD1 (5 bases). V gave up 0 bases and J gave up 7 bases, with 12 bases separating them. Germline lookup yields CDR1 SGHRS and CDR2 YFSETQ. The CDR3 runs to 14 residues. The CDR3 nucleotides read TGCGCCAGCAGCTTGGGAGGTGGGGCAAATACGCAGTATTTT. It is translated as CASSLGGGANTQYF.

The V call is TRBV10-3, the J call TRBJ1-4, with unresolved D. V gave up 4 bases and J gave up 5 bases, with 8 bases separating them. This CDR3 spans 13 amino acids. CDR1 and CDR2 from the germline V gene are ENHRY and SYGVKD. For the CDR3, the DNA is TGTGCCATCAGTGGACCGAGGAATGAAAAACTGTTTTTT. This encodes CAISGPRNEKLFF.

In regard to this clone: The sample holds other DNA sequences that translate to the same CDR3. The chain combines TRBV6-5 with TRBJ1-1; D is unclear. Trimming took off 0 bases at V and 4 bases at J, with 6 bases between the two ends. This CDR3 is built from 13 residues. In germline, CDR1 is MNHEY, CDR2 SVGAGI. The CDR3 nucleotides are TGTGCCAGCAGTTACTCAGGGTTCACTGAAGCTTTCTTT. It is translated as CASSYSGFTEAFF.

This chain connects TRBV2 to TRBJ1-2; TRBD1 might be the D (6 bases). CDR3 size: 16 residues. The germline V and J ends were trimmed by 6 bases and 6 bases, with 23 bases remaining between them. The germline V gene has CDR1 SNHLY and CDR2 FYNNEI. The CDR3 is CASRGGMGPFQDGYTF. The CDR3 region has the DNA TGTGCCAGCAGGGGGGGCATGGGACCATTTCAAGATGGCTACACCTTC.

This clone has more than one count but fewer than ten. The chain recombines TRBV9 with TRBJ1-1; no reliable D call. Germline V gene data show CDR1 as SGDLS and CDR2 as YYNGEE. With 3 bases removed from V and 4 bases from J, the gap between germline ends came to 10 bases. This CDR3 is built from 13 residues. CDR3 protein: CASSDSGFTEAFF. CDR3 nucleotide sequence: TGTGCCAGCAGCGATTCCGGGTTCACTGAAGCTTTCTTT.